This T cell receptor (beta chain) emerged from a study of OX40 agonist ivuxolimab in advanced cancers. The study in broad terms: Ivuxolimab was a fully human IgG2 agonistic monoclonal antibody targeting the costimulatory receptor OX40 (CD134). The purpose of peripheral TCRbeta sequencing was to test whether ivuxolimab changed TCR sequence diversity and led to clonal T-cell expansion. A male proportion of 82.7% and a mean age of approximately 58 years, ranging from roughly 23 to 79, were recorded for the dose-escalation cohort. Intravenous ivuxolimab was administered to patients every 2 weeks at six dose levels: 0.01, 0.1, 0.3, 1.5, 3 and 10 mg/kg. Among the 52 dose-escalation patients, some 20 had hepatocellular carcinoma, roughly 15 melanoma, 9 renal cell carcinoma and 9 head and neck cancer. The paper reports the monotherapy dose-escalation portion (N of about 47 patients) of the phase I ivuxolimab trial. Partial responses occurred in three dose-escalation patients: two with cutaneous melanoma and one with hepatocellular carcinoma. Prior anti-PD-1, anti-PD-L1 or anti-CTLA-4 therapy was permitted, and 40% of dose-escalation patients had received checkpoint inhibitors.

Counted from cysteine to phenylalanine, this CDR3 has 14 amino acids. Here the CDR3 DNA is all that survives: 42 bases in frame from base 1. V and J are truncated by 6 bases and 1 base respectively, leaving an intervening sequence of 10 bases. The germline V gene (reference sequence) provides CDR1 SEHNR and CDR2 FQNEAQ. Patients with autoimmune disease history or receiving systemic immunosuppression were excluded from the trial. Peripheral blood for TCR sequencing was drawn from every dose cohort at baseline, at cycle 4 day 1 and at cycle 7 day 1. The samples were drawn from a first-in-human, open-label, multicenter phase I dose-escalation trial of ivuxolimab. The trial enrolled adults with locally advanced or metastatic head and neck squamous cell, hepatocellular, melanoma or renal cell carcinoma. Before TCR sequencing, CD4+ T cells and CD8+ T cells were sorted from peripheral blood as separate populations.

In its sample, this clone was seen once. Its cognate antigen has yet to be identified. Per-nucleotide qualities are absent, and no much larger clonotype sits a single base away. Paper-wide results and their limitations: Which antigens the clonally expanded peripheral T cells were specific for was not determined. At doses of 0.1 to 3.0 mg/kg, clonal expansion of both CD4+ and CD8+ T cells in blood was seen between baseline and week 6. Low levels of normalized T-cell clonal expansion were also seen in some nonresponding patients. After ivuxolimab, expanded clones were on average more numerous among CD8+ T cells than among CD4+ T cells. In the 0.1-3.0 mg/kg groups, partial responders were among the patients with the lowest normalized peripheral clonal expansion, particularly in CD8+ T cells.

For sequencing of the TCRbeta CDR3 region, genomic DNA was extracted from the sorted cells. The immunoSEQ Assay was used for sequencing of TCRbeta CDR3 regions. TCRdb took this table from immuneACCESS and kept in-frame rearrangements with V and J called. Such tables lack part of the clones; where checked against another copy, unresolved V genes explain under half of the gap, and the rest is unexplained. Within this sample are about 67,000 clones, with around 87% of them counted one time only. Together, the top ten hold 3.5% to 5% of the sample. The starting material was CD4+ or CD8+ T cells sorted from blood, obtained in a trial of the OX40 agonist ivuxolimab. The sequence is built from TRBV7-9 and TRBJ2-1; the D call is possibly TRBD1 or TRBD2, each sharing 5 bases. This receptor was identified in an adult with an advanced solid tumor such as melanoma, head and neck, liver or kidney cancer. The CDR3: CASSFGGSYNEQFF. The DNA sequence is given as TGTGCCAGCAGTTTTGGGGGTTCCTACAATGAGCAGTTCTTC.